Reported below is one T cell receptor (beta chain). The CDR3 has 16 amino acids. Germline trimming cut 0 bases from V and 2 bases from J; bases unmatched to any gene: 3. In germline, CDR1 is LGHNA, CDR2 YNFKEQ. TCRdb fed the 5' RACE reads into MiXCR, producing one record per CDR3 protein. The sample contains 550,000 to 700,000 distinct CDR3 sequences, 21% of which appear only once. The source of the sample is a study of identical twins. These sequences were also reported in another study, on T cells expressing NK-cell markers. This second study notes: Sequencing of TCR beta repertoires drew on sorted CD3+CD56+NKG2C+, CD3+CD56+NKG2C- and CD3+CD56-NKG2C+ T cells. Five or six donors carried dominant NKG2C+ clonotypes that made up roughly 1.0-7.5% of their CD8+ T cells.

Sequenced: PBMCs. V is TRBV4-2 and J is TRBJ2-1, with 8 bases fitting TRBD2. The origin of this receptor is a woman aged 18-30 years in good health. CDR3 DNA: TGTGCCAGCAGCCAAGATGAGCGGGGGACCTACAATGAGCAGTTCTTC. Translating gives CASSQDERGTYNEQFF.